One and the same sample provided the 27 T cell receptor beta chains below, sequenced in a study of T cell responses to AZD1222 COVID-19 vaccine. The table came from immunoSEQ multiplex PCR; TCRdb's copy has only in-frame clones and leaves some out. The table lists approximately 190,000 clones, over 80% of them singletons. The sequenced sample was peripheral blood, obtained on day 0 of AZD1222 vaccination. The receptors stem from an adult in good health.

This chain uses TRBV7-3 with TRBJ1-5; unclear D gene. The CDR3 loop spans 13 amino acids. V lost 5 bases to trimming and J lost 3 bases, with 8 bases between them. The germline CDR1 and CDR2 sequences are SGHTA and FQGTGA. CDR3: CASSKGPNQPQHF. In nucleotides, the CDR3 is TGTGCCAGCAGCAAGGGTCCCAATCAGCCCCAGCATTTT.

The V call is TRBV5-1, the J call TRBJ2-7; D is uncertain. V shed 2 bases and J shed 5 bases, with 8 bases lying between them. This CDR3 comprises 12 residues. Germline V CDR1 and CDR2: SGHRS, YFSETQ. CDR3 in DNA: TGCGCCAGCAGCTTAGGGATGGACGAGCAGTACTTC. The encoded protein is CASSLGMDEQYF.

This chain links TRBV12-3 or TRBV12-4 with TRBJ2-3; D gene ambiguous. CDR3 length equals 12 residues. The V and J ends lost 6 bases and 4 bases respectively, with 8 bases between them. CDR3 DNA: TGTGCCAGCAGAATATGGGCAGATACGCAGTATTTT. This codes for CASRIWADTQYF.

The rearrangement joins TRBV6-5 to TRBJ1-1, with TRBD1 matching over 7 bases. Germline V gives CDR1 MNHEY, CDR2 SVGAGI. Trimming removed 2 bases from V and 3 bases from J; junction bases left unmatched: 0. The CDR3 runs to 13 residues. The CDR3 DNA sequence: TGTGCCAGCAGTTACGGGACAGACACTGAAGCTTTCTTT. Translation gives CASSYGTDTEAFF.

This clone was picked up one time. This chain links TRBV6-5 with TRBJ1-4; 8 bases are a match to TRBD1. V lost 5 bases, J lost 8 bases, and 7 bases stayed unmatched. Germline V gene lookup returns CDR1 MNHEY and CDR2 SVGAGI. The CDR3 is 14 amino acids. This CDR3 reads CASSLRGPIEKLFF. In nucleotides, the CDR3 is TGTGCCAGCAGTCTCAGGGGGCCGATCGAAAAACTGTTTTTT.

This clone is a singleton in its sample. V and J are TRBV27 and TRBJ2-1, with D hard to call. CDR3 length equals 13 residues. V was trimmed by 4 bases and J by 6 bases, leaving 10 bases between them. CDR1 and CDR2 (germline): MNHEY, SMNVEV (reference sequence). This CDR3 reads CASSSGPVNEQFF. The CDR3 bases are TGTGCCAGCAGTTCCGGACCAGTCAATGAGCAGTTCTTC.

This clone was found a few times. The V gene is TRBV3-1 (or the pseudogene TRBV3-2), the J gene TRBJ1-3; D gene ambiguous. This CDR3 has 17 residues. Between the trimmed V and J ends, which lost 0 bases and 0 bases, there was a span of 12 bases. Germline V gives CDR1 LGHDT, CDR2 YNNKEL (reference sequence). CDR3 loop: CASSQDKSGRSGNTIYF. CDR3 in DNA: TGTGCCAGCAGCCAAGATAAGTCGGGCCGCTCTGGAAACACCATATATTTT.

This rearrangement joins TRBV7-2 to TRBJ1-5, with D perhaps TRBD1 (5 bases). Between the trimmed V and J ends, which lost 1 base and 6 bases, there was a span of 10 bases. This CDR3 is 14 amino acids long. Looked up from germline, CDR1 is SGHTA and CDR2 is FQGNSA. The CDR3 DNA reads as TGTGCCAGCAGCTTAGTGGGCAGGGCTCAGCCCCAGCATTTT. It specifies CASSLVGRAQPQHF.

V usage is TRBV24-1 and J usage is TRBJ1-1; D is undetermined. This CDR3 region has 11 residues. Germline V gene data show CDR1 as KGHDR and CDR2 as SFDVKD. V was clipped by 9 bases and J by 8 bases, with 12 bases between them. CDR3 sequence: CATRFEVEAFF. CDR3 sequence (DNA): TGTGCCACCCGGTTCGAAGTAGAAGCTTTCTTT.

The CDR3 region has the DNA TGTGCCAGCAGCCAGTTCGTAGGTAGAACTAATGAAAAACTGTTTTTT. Residues: CASSQFVGRTNEKLFF. The chain uses TRBV7-9 and TRBJ1-4; D gene ambiguous. The V end lost 5 bases, the J end lost 1 base, and 14 bases lay between the germline ends. The germline gives CDR1 SEHNR, CDR2 FQNEAQ (reference sequence). The CDR3 has 16 residues. Filled out from reference TRBV7-9 and TRBJ1-4, the complete variable domain reads DTGVSQNPRHKITKRGQNVTFRCDPISEHNRLYWYRQTLGQGPEFLTYFQNEAQLEKSRLLSDRFSAERPKGSFSTLEIQRTEQGDSAMYLCASSQFVGRTNEKLFFGSGTQLSVL.

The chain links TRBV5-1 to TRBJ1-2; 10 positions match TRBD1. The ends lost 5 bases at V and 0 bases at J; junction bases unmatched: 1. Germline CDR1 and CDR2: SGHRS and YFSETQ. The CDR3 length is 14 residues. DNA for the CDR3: TGCGCCAGCAGGACAGGGGGCACTAACTATGGCTACACCTTC. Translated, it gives CASRTGGTNYGYTF.

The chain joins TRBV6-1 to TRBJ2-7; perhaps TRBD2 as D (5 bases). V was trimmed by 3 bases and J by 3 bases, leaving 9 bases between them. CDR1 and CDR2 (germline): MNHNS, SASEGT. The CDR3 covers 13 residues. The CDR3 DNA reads TGTGCCAGCAGTGAGGCTCGGGACTACGAGCAGTACTTC. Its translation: CASSEARDYEQYF.

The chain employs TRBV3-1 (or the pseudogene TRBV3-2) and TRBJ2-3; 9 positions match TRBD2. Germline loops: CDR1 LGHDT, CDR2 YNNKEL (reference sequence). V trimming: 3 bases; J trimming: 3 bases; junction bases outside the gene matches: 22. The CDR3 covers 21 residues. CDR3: CASSHRGGRTSEMWWTDTQYF. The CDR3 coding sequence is TGTGCCAGCAGCCATCGGGGGGGCAGGACTAGCGAGATGTGGTGGACAGATACGCAGTATTTT.

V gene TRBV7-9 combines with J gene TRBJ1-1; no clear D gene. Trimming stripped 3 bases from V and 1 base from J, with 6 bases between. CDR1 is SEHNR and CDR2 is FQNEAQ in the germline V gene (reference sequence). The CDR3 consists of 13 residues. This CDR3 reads CASSFNRNTEAFF. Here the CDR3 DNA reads TGTGCCAGCAGCTTTAACAGGAACACTGAAGCTTTCTTT.

The CDR3 nucleotides are TGCGCCAGCAGCCAAGATCTTAGGAGGGAATTGGCAGATACGCAGTATTTT. Translated, it gives CASSQDLRRELADTQYF. The rearrangement links TRBV4-1 to TRBJ2-3; D may be TRBD2 (6 bases). Per germline, CDR1 MGHRA and CDR2 YSYEKL. Trimming shortened V by 0 bases and J by 4 bases, and 17 bases separated the two germline ends. The CDR3 covers 17 residues.

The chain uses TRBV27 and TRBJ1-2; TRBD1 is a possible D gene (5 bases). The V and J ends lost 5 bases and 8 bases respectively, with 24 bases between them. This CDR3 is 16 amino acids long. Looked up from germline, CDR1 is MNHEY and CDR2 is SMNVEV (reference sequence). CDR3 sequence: CASSLGAPRSWEGYTF. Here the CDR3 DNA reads TGTGCCAGCAGTCTAGGGGCCCCGCGATCCTGGGAGGGCTACACCTTC.

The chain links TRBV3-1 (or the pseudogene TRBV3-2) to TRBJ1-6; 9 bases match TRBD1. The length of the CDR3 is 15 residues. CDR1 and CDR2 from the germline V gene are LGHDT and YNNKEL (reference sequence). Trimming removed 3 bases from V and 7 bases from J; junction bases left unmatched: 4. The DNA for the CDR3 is TGTGCCAGCAGCCAGATGGACAGGGGCAATTCACCCCTCCACTTT. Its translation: CASSQMDRGNSPLHF.

DNA of the CDR3: TGTGCCACCAGCAGGCGCGACAGGTACGGGAATGAGCAGTTCTTC. This encodes CATSRRDRYGNEQFF. The chain employs TRBV15 and TRBJ2-1, with a tentative D call TRBD1 (6 bases). Looked up from germline, CDR1 is LNHNV and CDR2 is YYDKDF (reference sequence). The V gene lost 3 bases and the J gene lost 7 bases, with 16 bases spanning the gap. This CDR3 spans 15 amino acids.

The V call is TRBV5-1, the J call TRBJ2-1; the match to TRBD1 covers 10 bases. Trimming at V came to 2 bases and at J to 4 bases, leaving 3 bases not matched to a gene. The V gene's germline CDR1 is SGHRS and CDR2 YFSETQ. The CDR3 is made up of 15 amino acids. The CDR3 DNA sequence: TGCGCCAGCAGCTTACCGGGACAGGGGTACAATGAGCAGTTCTTC. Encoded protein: CASSLPGQGYNEQFF.

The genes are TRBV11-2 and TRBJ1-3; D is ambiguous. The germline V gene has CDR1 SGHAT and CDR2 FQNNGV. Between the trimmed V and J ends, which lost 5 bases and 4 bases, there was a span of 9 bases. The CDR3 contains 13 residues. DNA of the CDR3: TGTGCCAGCAGCGTCGATGCGGGAAACACCATATATTTT. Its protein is CASSVDAGNTIYF.

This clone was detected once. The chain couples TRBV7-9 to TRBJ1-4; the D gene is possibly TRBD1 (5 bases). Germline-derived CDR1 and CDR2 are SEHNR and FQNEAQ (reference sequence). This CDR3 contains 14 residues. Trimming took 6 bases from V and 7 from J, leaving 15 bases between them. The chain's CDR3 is CASSPGTSGEKLFF. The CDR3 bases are TGTGCCAGCAGTCCCGGGACGTCGGGTGAAAAACTGTTTTTT.

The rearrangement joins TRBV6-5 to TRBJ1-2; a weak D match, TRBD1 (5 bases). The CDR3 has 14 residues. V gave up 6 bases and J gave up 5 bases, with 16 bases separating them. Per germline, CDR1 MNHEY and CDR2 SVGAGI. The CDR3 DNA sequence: TGTGCCAGCAGGGGGGGGGAATACGGTTATGGCTACACCTTC. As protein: CASRGGEYGYGYTF.

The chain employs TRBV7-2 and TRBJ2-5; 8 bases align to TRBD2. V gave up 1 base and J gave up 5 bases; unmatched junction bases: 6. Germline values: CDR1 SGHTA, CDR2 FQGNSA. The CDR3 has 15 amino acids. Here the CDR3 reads CASSLDGGARETQYF. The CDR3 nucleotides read TGTGCCAGCAGCTTAGACGGGGGGGCCAGGGAGACCCAGTACTTC.

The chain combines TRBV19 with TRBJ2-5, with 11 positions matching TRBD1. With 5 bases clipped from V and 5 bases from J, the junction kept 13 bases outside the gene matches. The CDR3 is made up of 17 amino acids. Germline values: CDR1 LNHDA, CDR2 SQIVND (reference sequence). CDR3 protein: CASSPRTGGAWRETQYF. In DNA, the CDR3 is TGTGCCAGTAGTCCCCGGACAGGGGGCGCCTGGCGGGAGACCCAGTACTTC. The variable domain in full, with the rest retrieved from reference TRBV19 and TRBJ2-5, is DGGITQSPKYLFRKEGQNVTLSCEQNLNHDAMYWYRQDPGQGLRLIYYSQIVNDFQKGDIAEGYSVSREKKESFPLTVTSAQKNPTAFYLCASSPRTGGAWRETQYFGPGTRLLVL.

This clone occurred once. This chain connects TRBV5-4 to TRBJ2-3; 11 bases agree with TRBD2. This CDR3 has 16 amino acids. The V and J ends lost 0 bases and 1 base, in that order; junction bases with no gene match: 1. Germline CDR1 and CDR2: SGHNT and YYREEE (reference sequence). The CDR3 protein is CASSLELAGGTDTQYF. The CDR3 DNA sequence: TGTGCCAGCAGCTTGGAACTAGCGGGGGGCACAGATACGCAGTATTTT.

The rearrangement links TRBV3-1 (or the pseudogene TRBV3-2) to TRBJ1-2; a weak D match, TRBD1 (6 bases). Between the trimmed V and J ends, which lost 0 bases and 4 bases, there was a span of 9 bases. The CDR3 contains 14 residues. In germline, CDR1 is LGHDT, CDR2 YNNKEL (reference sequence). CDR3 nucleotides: TGTGCCAGCAGCCAAGATGGCAGGGGCTATGGCTACACCTTC. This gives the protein CASSQDGRGYGYTF.

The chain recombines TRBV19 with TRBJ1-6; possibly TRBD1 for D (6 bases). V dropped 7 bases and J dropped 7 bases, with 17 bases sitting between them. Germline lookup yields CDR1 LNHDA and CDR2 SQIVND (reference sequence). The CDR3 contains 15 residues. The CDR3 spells CASNWDTARNSPLHF. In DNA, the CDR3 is TGTGCCAGTAACTGGGACACAGCGAGAAATTCACCCCTCCACTTT.